The rows below give T cell receptor beta chains drawn from one sample of a study of T cells expressing NK-cell markers. From its re-call of the 5' RACE reads, TCRdb lists each CDR3 protein once, without DNA. Its clone listing holds under 600,000 distinct CDR3 sequences. Sequencing input: blood T cells: a sorted CD56 or NKG2C T cell subset, CD4+ or CD8+ T cells, or bulk PBMC T cells (not recorded which). These receptors all come from a woman between 45 and 65 years old in good health. Each CDR3 is given with its conserved first and last residue.

V gene: TRBV5-1; J gene: TRBJ1-3; CDR3 protein: CASSSGTETRNTIYF
V gene: TRBV29-1; J gene: TRBJ1-2; CDR3 protein: CSATTGPYGYTF
V gene: TRBV4-1; J gene: TRBJ2-7; CDR3 protein: CASSQDRSLSYEQYF
V gene: TRBV4-1; J gene: TRBJ1-3; CDR3 protein: CASSQDWTTNSGNTIYF
V gene: TRBV5-4; J gene: TRBJ2-2; CDR3 protein: CASSLEVLGELFF
V gene: TRBV15; J gene: TRBJ2-7; CDR3 protein: CATSRDVSSDEQYF
V gene: TRBV29-1; J gene: TRBJ2-5; CDR3 protein: CSVEPSVEETQYF
V gene: TRBV5-1; J gene: TRBJ2-2; CDR3 protein: CASSLAGFKTGELFF
V gene: TRBV12-3/TRBV12-4; J gene: TRBJ1-2; CDR3 protein: CASSFEGGRGSYGYTF
V gene: TRBV19; J gene: TRBJ1-1; CDR3 protein: CASFGQGPTEAFF
V gene: TRBV20-1; J gene: TRBJ1-2; CDR3 protein: CSASGQGNYGYTF
V gene: TRBV4-1; J gene: TRBJ2-1; CDR3 protein: CASRSPERGSSYNEQFF
V gene: TRBV24-1; J gene: TRBJ2-4; CDR3 protein: CATSDPGRAKNIQYF
V gene: TRBV12-3/TRBV12-4; J gene: TRBJ1-2; CDR3 protein: CASIRTPGYGYTF
V gene: TRBV7-3; J gene: TRBJ2-1; CDR3 protein: CASSPGRGSDNEQFF
V gene: TRBV5-4; J gene: TRBJ2-2; CDR3 protein: CASSFTGAEELFF
V gene: TRBV19; J gene: TRBJ2-7; CDR3 protein: CASSMGFGGSPYEQYF
V gene: TRBV20-1; J gene: TRBJ2-5; CDR3 protein: CSAPRLAVGLQETQYF
V gene: TRBV6-5; J gene: TRBJ2-3; CDR3 protein: CASSYRGVGTDTQYF
V gene: TRBV7-9; J gene: TRBJ2-7; CDR3 protein: CASSLASGFSYEQYF
V gene: TRBV4-1; J gene: TRBJ2-1; CDR3 protein: CASSHLSSRTGAFEQFF
V gene: TRBV5-6; J gene: TRBJ2-1; CDR3 protein: CASSHTKGSSNEQFF
V gene: TRBV12-3/TRBV12-4; J gene: TRBJ2-3; CDR3 protein: CASEAASPTDTQYF
V gene: TRBV12-3/TRBV12-4; J gene: TRBJ1-5; CDR3 protein: CASSLTGVSNQPQHF
V gene: TRBV5-1; J gene: TRBJ1-5; CDR3 protein: CASSFGGTGQPQHF
V gene: TRBV29-1; J gene: TRBJ1-2; CDR3 protein: CSVWGRNDDYYGYTF
V gene: TRBV2; J gene: TRBJ1-2; CDR3 protein: CASRALTGARNYGYTF
V gene: TRBV12-3/TRBV12-4; J gene: TRBJ2-1; CDR3 protein: CASSFLAGRMNEQFF
V gene: TRBV7-3; J gene: TRBJ2-3; CDR3 protein: CASRGRDPTQYF
V gene: TRBV5-1; J gene: TRBJ2-3; CDR3 protein: CASSLSIAGDTQYF
V gene: TRBV10-3; J gene: TRBJ2-5; CDR3 protein: CAISDPTGLVETQYF
V gene: TRBV12-3/TRBV12-4; J gene: TRBJ2-5; CDR3 protein: CASSRGTSGYQETQYF
V gene: TRBV7-9; J gene: TRBJ2-5; CDR3 protein: CASSQGSVGGNQETQYF
V gene: TRBV5-1; J gene: TRBJ1-5; CDR3 protein: CASSLEGQVENQPQHF
V gene: TRBV12-3/TRBV12-4; J gene: TRBJ1-6; CDR3 protein: CASSLKAANSPLHF
V gene: TRBV7-9; J gene: TRBJ2-1; CDR3 protein: CASSLGDRVREQFF